This T cell receptor (beta chain) stems from a study of T cell responses to AZD1222 COVID-19 vaccine. The table came from immunoSEQ multiplex PCR; TCRdb's copy has only in-frame clones and leaves some out. The sample yields some 180,000 clones, about 90% seen once. It was second doses at about 4 or about 12 weeks that were pooled. The CDR3 totals 16 residues. Losses at the gene ends were 2 bases for V and 2 bases for J; bases not matched to a gene: 9. Germline V gives CDR1 LGHNA, CDR2 YSLEER. For this clone: No antigen is known for it.

Study results and limitations: Two doses of AZD1222 preceded a rise in Spike-specific TCR breadth and depth. Targets within unmutated variant regions were reportedly found for nearly half of spike-specific TCRs. Vaccine-associated CD4 TCRs ranged over spike, dominating at 160-218 and 743-854.

The input for sequencing was peripheral blood, taken 28 days after the second AZD1222 dose. The TCR sequence derives from an adult who received the AZD1222 COVID-19 vaccine. The chain has TRBV4-3 and TRBJ2-7; 7 nucleotides line up with TRBD2. CDR3 bases: TGCGCCAGCAGCCAAACCCTGGGGGGGACCGCCTACGAGCAGTACTTC. The encoded protein is CASSQTLGGTAYEQYF.